These 10 T cell receptor beta chains came from one sample sequenced in a study of PD-1 blockade in classical Hodgkin lymphoma. Time point described: cycle 4 day 1 (C4D1), after 6 weeks of nivolumab. Every patient was affected by relapse after autologous stem cell transplantation, while exposure to brentuximab vedotin was not uniform. This table comes from immunoSEQ multiplex PCR, and its TCRdb copy is limited to in-frame clones, with some not included. The data show about 33,000 clones, approximately 68% seen once. The material sequenced was peripheral blood mononuclear cells (PBMCs), taken before the fourth cycle of nivolumab. Every receptor here comes from a human donor with classical Hodgkin lymphoma.

V and J are TRBV7-9 and TRBJ2-1, with D perhaps matching TRBD1 (6 bases). The ends were cut back, 5 bases at V and 4 bases at J, with 18 bases in the middle. The V gene's germline CDR1 is SEHNR and CDR2 FQNEAQ (reference sequence). The CDR3 loop spans 16 amino acids. CDR3 residues: CASSNGGRARYNEQFF. CDR3 coding DNA: TGTGCCAGCAGCAATGGGGGCAGGGCGAGGTACAATGAGCAGTTCTTC.

This sequence joins TRBV6-6 and TRBJ1-2, with a possible D match to TRBD1 (6 bases). Germline V CDR1 and CDR2: MNHNY, SVGAGI (reference sequence). The CDR3 contains 15 residues. V lost 0 bases and J 5 bases, leaving 13 bases between the germline ends. The CDR3 DNA sequence: TGTGCCAGCAGTTACTCGACGGACAGCTTTTATGGCTACACCTTC. This codes for CASSYSTDSFYGYTF.

The chain has TRBV18 and TRBJ2-1; tentative D call: TRBD2 (6 bases). Germline values: CDR1 KGHSH, CDR2 LQKENI. The CDR3 runs to 14 residues. V shed 4 bases and J shed 5 bases, with 12 bases lying between them. The CDR3 DNA sequence: TGTGCCAGCTCACGGTGGGAGGCCCACAATGAGCAGTTCTTC. The encoded protein is CASSRWEAHNEQFF.

The chain couples TRBV6-1 to TRBJ1-5; possibly TRBD1 for D (5 bases). Germline-derived CDR1 and CDR2 are MNHNS and SASEGT. CDR3 length equals 14 residues. V lost 11 bases to trimming and J lost 4 bases, with 18 bases between them. CDR3 in DNA: TGTGCCGGGGCTGGGACCCTTTCTAATCAGCCCCAGCATTTT. Encoded protein: CAGAGTLSNQPQHF.

The genes are TRBV27 and TRBJ2-7; D is unclear. Germline loops: CDR1 MNHEY, CDR2 SMNVEV (reference sequence). The CDR3 spans 16 residues. V lost 0 bases and J 3 bases, leaving 15 bases between the germline ends. CDR3: CASSLSLSGYGYEQYF. The CDR3 coding sequence is TGTGCCAGCAGTTTATCGCTGTCCGGATACGGCTACGAGCAGTACTTC.

The chain links TRBV11-2 to TRBJ1-5; TRBD1 matches 7 bases. The J segment lost 5 bases and the V segment lost 0 bases, leaving 7 bases of the junction unmatched. The CDR3 sequence is 16 residues long. The germline CDR1 and CDR2 sequences are SGHAT and FQNNGV. In DNA, the CDR3 is TGTGCCAGCAGCTTAGACACGACAGGGAGGCATCAGCCCCAGCATTTT. Its protein is CASSLDTTGRHQPQHF.

The V gene is TRBV6-4, the J gene TRBJ1-2; D is undetermined. CDR3 length: 11 residues. Per germline, CDR1 MRHNA and CDR2 SNTAGT. The ends were cut back, 8 bases at V and 6 bases at J, with 10 bases in the middle. CDR3 residues: CASPGVHGYTF. CDR3 sequence (DNA): TGTGCCAGCCCGGGTGTACATGGCTACACCTTC.

This rearrangement joins TRBV7-6 to TRBJ2-5; 11 bases are a match to TRBD2. CDR1 is SGHVS, CDR2 FNYEAQ, per germline. The CDR3 length is 15 residues. With V trimmed by 5 bases and J by 4 bases, 6 bases remained unmatched. DNA of the CDR3: TGTGCCAGCAGCGCTACTAGCGGGAGTAGAGAGACCCAGTACTTC. Protein sequence: CASSATSGSRETQYF.

The J gene is TRBJ1-1, the V gene TRBV7-9; 10 nucleotides match TRBD1. Looked up from germline, CDR1 is SEHNR and CDR2 is FQNEAQ (reference sequence). Trimming removed 5 bases from V and 3 bases from J; junction bases left unmatched: 9. The CDR3 runs to 16 residues. The CDR3 protein is CASSHRQGASDTEAFF. Here the CDR3 DNA reads TGTGCCAGCAGCCATCGACAGGGGGCCAGTGACACTGAAGCTTTCTTT.

The chain couples TRBV5-4 to TRBJ1-3; 8 bases line up with TRBD1. There are 16 residues in the CDR3. Looked up from germline, CDR1 is SGHNT and CDR2 is YYREEE (reference sequence). Trimming removed 4 bases from V and 1 base from J; junction bases left unmatched: 7. This chain's CDR3 is CASSLGQGLSGNTIYF. The CDR3, as DNA: TGTGCCAGCAGCCTAGGACAGGGTCTTTCTGGAAACACCATATATTTT.